This passage covers 20 T cell receptor beta chains from one sample sequenced in a study of T cell repertoires in cytomegalovirus infection. Each CDR3 protein is one row after TCRdb ran MiXCR on the reads. The table records roughly 60,000 distinct CDR3 sequences, 25% to 40% of them present only once. Antigen specificity for these receptors is unknown. The material sequenced was PBMCs, sequenced either directly or after in vitro stimulation (not recorded which). All receptors come from a human donor in good health (CMV status not recorded). Some clones in this sample may be carry-over from other donors' samples.

This clonotype was picked up many times. The genes are TRBV7-2 and TRBJ2-7; 15 nucleotides match TRBD2. The V gene's germline CDR1 is SGHTA and CDR2 FQGNSA. The V segment lost 4 bases and the J segment 4 bases; nucleotides outside the gene matches: 5. The CDR3 has 16 amino acids. The CDR3 DNA reads as TGTGCCAGCAGCTCCGCCGGGACTAGCGGGGGGTACGAGCAGTACTTC. Translation gives CASSSAGTSGGYEQYF.

This clonotype was detected only a few times. The CDR3 nucleotides are TGTGCCAGTAGTGCCGGATGGGGACTAGCGGGAGCGGGTGAGCAGTTCTTC. This codes for CASSAGWGLAGAGEQFF. The rearrangement joins TRBV19 to TRBJ2-1; 14 nucleotides line up with TRBD2. V trimming: 5 bases; J trimming: 9 bases; junction bases outside the gene matches: 12. Germline V gives CDR1 LNHDA, CDR2 SQIVND (reference sequence). The CDR3 runs 17 residues.

This clonotype was detected many times. The rearrangement joins TRBV12-3 or TRBV12-4 to TRBJ2-7; 8 nucleotides align to TRBD1. This CDR3 is built from 14 residues. V was pared by 5 bases and J by 2 bases, with 5 bases of the junction left unmatched. DNA for the CDR3: TGTGCCAGCAGTCTTGGACAGGGCACCTACGAGCAGTACTTC. Translated, it gives CASSLGQGTYEQYF.

This chain connects TRBV20-1 to TRBJ2-5; D gene uncertain. From germline, CDR1 is DFQATT and CDR2 SNEGSKA (reference sequence). The CDR3 consists of 11 residues. V shed 1 base and J shed 4 bases, with 4 bases lying between them. The CDR3 bases are TGCAGTGCTAGAGGGTCAGAGACCCAGTACTTC. Translation: CSARGSETQYF.

With regard to this clonotype: A junction boundary mismatches the germline segment, possibly from a read error. The V call is TRBV6-1, the J call TRBJ1-1, with 7 bases lining up with TRBD1. CDR1 and CDR2 (germline): MNHNS, SASEGT. The CDR3 runs to 13 residues. CDR3 sequence: CASRGTVNTEAYF. In DNA form, the CDR3 reads TGTGCCAGCAGGGGGACAGTTAACACTGAAGCTTACTTT.

This clonotype occurred a few times. The V call is TRBV12-3 or TRBV12-4, the J call TRBJ1-1; D is unclear. V shed 4 bases and J shed 2 bases, with 14 bases lying between them. CDR3 size: 15 residues. The DNA for the CDR3 is TGTGCCAGCAGTTCCGGACGAATGCTAAACACTGAAGCTTTCTTT. Its translation is CASSSGRMLNTEAFF.

The chain has TRBV20-1 and TRBJ2-2; 7 nucleotides match TRBD2. The V segment lost 5 bases and the J segment 2 bases; nucleotides outside the gene matches: 8. This CDR3 has 15 amino acids. Germline-derived CDR1 and CDR2 are DFQATT and SNEGSKA (reference sequence). The CDR3 region has the DNA TGCAGTGCTGCCTTGGGGGGGACCAACACCGGGGAGCTGTTTTTT. Its protein product is CSAALGGTNTGELFF.

In its sample, this clonotype was seen a few times. This chain connects TRBV19 to TRBJ2-1; D is possibly TRBD1 or TRBD2 (5 bases each). CDR3 length: 14 amino acids. CDR1 is LNHDA, CDR2 SQIVND, per germline (reference sequence). V lost 5 bases, J lost 4 bases, and 12 bases lay in between. The CDR3 DNA is TGTGCCAGTAGTCCGGGGCTAAGGTACAATGAGCAGTTCTTC. Translation: CASSPGLRYNEQFF.

This clonotype was found a few times. The chain has TRBV30 and TRBJ1-5; D is perhaps TRBD1 (6 bases). CDR1 GTSNPN and CDR2 SVGIG come from the germline V gene (reference sequence). Trimming left V 6 bases short and J 3 bases short, with 12 bases between. CDR3 length: 13 amino acids. CDR3 nucleotides: TGTGCCTGCAACCGGGACAACAATCAGCCCCAGCATTTT. Translated: CACNRDNNQPQHF.

V usage is TRBV19 and J usage is TRBJ1-1; D is uncertain. CDR1 is LNHDA, CDR2 SQIVND, per germline (reference sequence). Trimming shortened V by 3 bases and J by 7 bases, and 15 bases separated the two germline ends. CDR3 length: 14 amino acids. The CDR3 DNA follows: TGTGCCAGTAGTATTTCGGCCGCCGGGGTTGAAGCTTTCTTT. This sequence encodes CASSISAAGVEAFF.

This clonotype was recorded at least ten times. The rearrangement uses TRBV27 and TRBJ1-5; D not certain. Trimming cost V 3 bases and J 0 bases, with 3 bases left between them. The CDR3 is 13 residues long. Germline CDR1 reads MNHEY; CDR2 reads SMNVEV (reference sequence). Written as DNA, the CDR3 is TGTGCCAGCAGTTTTAGTAGCAATCAGCCCCAGCATTTT. It specifies CASSFSSNQPQHF.

Regarding this clonotype: One end of the junction is discordant with germline, which a read error may explain. This chain uses TRBV6-2 or TRBV6-3 with TRBJ1-5; perhaps TRBD1 as D (5 bases). The CDR3 length is 12 residues. CDR1 MNHEY and CDR2 SVGEGT come from the germline V gene. CDR3 region: CASSPRGEGKDF. The CDR3 nucleotides read TGTGCCAGCAGTCCCCGGGGAGAGGGGAAGGATTTT.

V and J are TRBV5-1 and TRBJ1-2; no firm D call. The V end lost 2 bases, the J end lost 4 bases, and 15 bases lay between the germline ends. Germline V gene sequence: CDR1 SGHRS, CDR2 YFSETQ. This CDR3 spans 15 amino acids. The CDR3 loop is CASSLLPQGRYGYTF. In nucleotides, the CDR3 is TGCGCCAGCAGCTTATTGCCCCAAGGCCGCTATGGCTACACCTTC.

This chain joins TRBV7-8 and TRBJ2-7, with a possible D match to TRBD2 (6 bases). The V end was cut by 4 bases, the J end by 7 bases, with 23 bases between. The CDR3 sequence is 16 residues long. The V gene's germline CDR1 is SGHVS and CDR2 FQNEAQ. The CDR3 sequence is CASSSTGTPNLREQYF. The CDR3, as DNA: TGTGCCAGCAGCTCTACCGGGACTCCAAACCTACGGGAGCAGTACTTC.

This clonotype was counted between two and nine times. The chain has TRBV20-1 and TRBJ1-1, with 9 bases fitting TRBD1. The trim removed 3 bases at V and 6 bases at J, leaving 8 bases unmatched. The CDR3 runs to 14 residues. The germline gives CDR1 DFQATT, CDR2 SNEGSKA (reference sequence). CDR3 protein: CSAREGTGRAEAFF. CDR3 nucleotide sequence: TGCAGTGCTAGGGAAGGGACAGGGAGGGCTGAAGCTTTCTTT.

CDR3 protein: CASSLGTSGHNEQFF. The CDR3 DNA sequence: TGTGCCAGCAGCTTAGGGACTAGCGGACACAATGAGCAGTTCTTC. The genes are TRBV11-2 and TRBJ2-1; TRBD2 matches at 10 bases. The CDR3 runs to 15 residues. Germline CDR1 and CDR2: SGHAT and FQNNGV. V shed 1 base and J 5 bases; nucleotides not matched to a gene: 2.

This clonotype has just a few counts. The chain links TRBV7-9 to TRBJ2-1; D is unresolved. This CDR3 comprises 13 residues. The V end was cut by 4 bases, the J end by 4 bases, with 8 bases between. Looked up from germline, CDR1 is SEHNR and CDR2 is FQNEAQ (reference sequence). CDR3 nucleotides: TGTGCCAGCAGCTGGACGGAGTACAATGAGCAGTTCTTC. Its translation is CASSWTEYNEQFF. Variable domain in full (rest from reference TRBV7-9 and TRBJ2-1): DTGVSQNPRHKITKRGQNVTFRCDPISEHNRLYWYRQTLGQGPEFLTYFQNEAQLEKSRLLSDRFSAERPKGSFSTLEIQRTEQGDSAMYLCASSWTEYNEQFFGPGTRLTVL.

V and J are TRBV7-2 and TRBJ2-3; 7 bases align to TRBD2. Germline V gene lookup returns CDR1 SGHTA and CDR2 FQGNSA. The CDR3 runs to 15 residues. V gave up 5 bases and J gave up 1 base; unmatched junction bases: 6. CDR3 DNA sequence: TGTGCCAGCAGCCCCGGGACTATTCGCACAGATACGCAGTATTTT. Its protein product is CASSPGTIRTDTQYF.

The chain employs TRBV12-3 or TRBV12-4 and TRBJ1-2, with TRBD1 matching 7 bases. V dropped 4 bases and J dropped 0; count of bases not matched to a gene: 11. This CDR3 has 17 residues. The CDR3 bases are TGTGCCAGCAGTTCAAGACTAGGGACAGATACTAACTATGGCTACACCTTC. Encoded protein: CASSSRLGTDTNYGYTF.

The chain uses TRBV7-2 and TRBJ1-2; D is uncertain. CDR3 length equals 15 residues. Germline V gene data show CDR1 as SGHTA and CDR2 as FQGNSA. V lost 2 bases, J lost 5 bases, and 15 bases lay in between. CDR3 sequence: CASSLWQTFSYGYTF. CDR3 nucleotides: TGTGCCAGCAGCTTATGGCAGACATTTTCATATGGCTACACCTTC.